This T cell receptor (beta chain) came from a study of cytotoxic CD8 clonotypes in ibrutinib-treated CLL. Study as a whole: A median roughly twelve months of treatment, range 6 to 36, preceded the collection of response samples. Points from the study as a whole: Sampling times, which were not matched between the groups, differed between sustained-remission patients and progressing patients. Clonality measured at baseline exceeded age-matched healthy donors, tracking circulating CD8+ T-cell counts.

Of note for this clone: Its antigen remains unidentified.

Method: immunoSEQ multiplex PCR; TCRdb's copy keeps in-frame clones and lacks some. The data contain around 310,000 clones, about 77% of them seen just once; the ten biggest clones take up 6.7%. This CDR3 has 15 amino acids. The germline V gene has CDR1 SGHVS and CDR2 FNYEAQ. J lost 4 bases, V lost 4 bases, and 7 bases had no gene match. This receptor was taken from a human donor with chronic lymphocytic leukemia. The sample in question was PBMCs, obtained before ibrutinib treatment. This chain links TRBV7-6 with TRBJ2-7; 10 bases align to TRBD1. The CDR3 coding sequence is TGTGCCAGCAGCTCTCCGGGACAGGGGCAATACGAGCAGTACTTC. This sequence encodes CASSSPGQGQYEQYF.